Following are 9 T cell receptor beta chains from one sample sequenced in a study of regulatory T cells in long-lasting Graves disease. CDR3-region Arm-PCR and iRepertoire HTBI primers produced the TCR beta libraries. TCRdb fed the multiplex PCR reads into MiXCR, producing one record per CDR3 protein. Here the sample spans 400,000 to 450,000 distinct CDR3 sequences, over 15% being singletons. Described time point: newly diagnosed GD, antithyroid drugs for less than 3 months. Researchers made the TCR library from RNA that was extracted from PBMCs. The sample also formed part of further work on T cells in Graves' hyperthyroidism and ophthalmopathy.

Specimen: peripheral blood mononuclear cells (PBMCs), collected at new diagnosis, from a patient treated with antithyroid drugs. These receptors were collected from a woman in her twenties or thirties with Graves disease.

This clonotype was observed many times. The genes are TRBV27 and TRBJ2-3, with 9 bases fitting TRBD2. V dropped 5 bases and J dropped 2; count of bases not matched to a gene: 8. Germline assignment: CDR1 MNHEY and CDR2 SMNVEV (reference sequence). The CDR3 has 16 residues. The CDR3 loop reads CASSPGLAWFTDTQYF. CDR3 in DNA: TGTGCCAGCAGTCCGGGACTAGCATGGTTCACAGATACGCAGTATTTT.

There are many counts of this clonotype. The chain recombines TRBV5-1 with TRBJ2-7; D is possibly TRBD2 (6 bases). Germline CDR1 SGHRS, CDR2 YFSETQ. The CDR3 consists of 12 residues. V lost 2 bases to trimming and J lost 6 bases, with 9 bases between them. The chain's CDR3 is CASSFRDSEQYF. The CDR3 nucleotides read TGCGCCAGCAGCTTCCGGGACTCCGAGCAGTACTTC.

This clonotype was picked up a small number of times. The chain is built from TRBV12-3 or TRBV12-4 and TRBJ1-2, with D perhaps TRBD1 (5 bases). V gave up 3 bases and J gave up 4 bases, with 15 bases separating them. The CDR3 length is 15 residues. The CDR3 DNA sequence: TGTGCCAGCAGTTTCTTGGCTGTAGGGGCCTATGGCTACACCTTC. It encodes CASSFLAVGAYGYTF.

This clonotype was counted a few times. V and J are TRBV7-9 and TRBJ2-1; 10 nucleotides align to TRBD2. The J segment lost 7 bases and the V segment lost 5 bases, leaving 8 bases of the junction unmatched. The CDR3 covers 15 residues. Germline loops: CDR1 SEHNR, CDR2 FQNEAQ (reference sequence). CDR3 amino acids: CASSGSSGSSNEQFF. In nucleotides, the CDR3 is TGTGCCAGCAGCGGGTCTAGCGGGAGTAGTAATGAGCAGTTCTTC.

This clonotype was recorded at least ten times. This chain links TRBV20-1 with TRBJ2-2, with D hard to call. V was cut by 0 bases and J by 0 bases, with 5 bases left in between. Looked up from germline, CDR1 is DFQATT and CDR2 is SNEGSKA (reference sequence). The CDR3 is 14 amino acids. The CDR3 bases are TGCAGTGCTAGAGATCCAGCGAACACCGGGGAGCTGTTTTTT. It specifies CSARDPANTGELFF.

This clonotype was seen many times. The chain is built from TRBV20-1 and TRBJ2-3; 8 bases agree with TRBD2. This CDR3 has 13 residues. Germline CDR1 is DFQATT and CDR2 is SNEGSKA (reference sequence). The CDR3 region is CSGGGGATDTQYF. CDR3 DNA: TGCAGCGGGGGGGGGGGAGCCACAGATACGCAGTATTTT.

The CDR3 DNA follows: TGTGCCAGTCGAAGCTACGGGGCAAGGGACACTGAAGCTTTCTTT. This codes for CASRSYGARDTEAFF. J is TRBJ1-1 and V is TRBV27; a weak D match, TRBD1 (5 bases). This CDR3 has 15 amino acids. Germline-derived CDR1 and CDR2 are MNHEY and SMNVEV (reference sequence). With 9 bases removed from V and 3 bases from J, the gap between germline ends came to 20 bases.

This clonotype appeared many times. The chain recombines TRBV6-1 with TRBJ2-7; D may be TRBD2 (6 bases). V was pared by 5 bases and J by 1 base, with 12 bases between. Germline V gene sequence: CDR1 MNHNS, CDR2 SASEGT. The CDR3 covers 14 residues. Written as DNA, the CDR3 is TGTGCCAGCAGTAGGCGGGAATTTTCCTACGAGCAGTACTTC. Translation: CASSRREFSYEQYF.

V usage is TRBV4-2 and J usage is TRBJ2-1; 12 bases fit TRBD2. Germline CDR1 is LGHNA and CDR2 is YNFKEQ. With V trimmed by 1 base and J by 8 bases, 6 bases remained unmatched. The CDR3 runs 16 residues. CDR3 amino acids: CASSQVASGGVDEQFF. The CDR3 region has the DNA TGTGCCAGCAGCCAAGTGGCTAGCGGGGGGGTGGATGAGCAGTTCTTC.